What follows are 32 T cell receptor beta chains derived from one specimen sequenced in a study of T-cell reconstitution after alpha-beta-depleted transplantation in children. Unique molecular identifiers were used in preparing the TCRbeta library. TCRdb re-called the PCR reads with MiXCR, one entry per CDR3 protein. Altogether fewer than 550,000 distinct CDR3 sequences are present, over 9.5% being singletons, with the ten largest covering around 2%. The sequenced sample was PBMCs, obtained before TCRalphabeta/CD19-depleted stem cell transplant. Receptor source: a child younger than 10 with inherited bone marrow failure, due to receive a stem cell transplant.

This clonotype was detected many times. In DNA, the CDR3 is TGTGCCAGCAGTCCCTTCCCCAGCGGGAGGGCCACAGATACGCAGTATTTT. This translates into CASSPFPSGRATDTQYF. The chain combines TRBV27 with TRBJ2-3; 10 nucleotides match TRBD2. V lost 5 bases and J lost 2; bases outside the gene matches: 10. This CDR3 contains 17 residues. Germline V gene sequence: CDR1 MNHEY, CDR2 SMNVEV (reference sequence).

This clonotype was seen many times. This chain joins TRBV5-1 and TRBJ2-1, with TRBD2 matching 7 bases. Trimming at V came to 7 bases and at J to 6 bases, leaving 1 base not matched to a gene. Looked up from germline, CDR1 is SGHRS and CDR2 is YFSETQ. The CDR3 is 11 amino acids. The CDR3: CASWGGNEQFF. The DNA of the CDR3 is TGCGCCAGCTGGGGGGGCAATGAGCAGTTCTTC.

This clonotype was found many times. The CDR3, as DNA: TGTGCCAGCAGCCGTGGGACACCCAATCAGCCCCAGCATTTT. This encodes CASSRGTPNQPQHF. The chain has TRBV6-2 or TRBV6-3 and TRBJ1-5; tentatively, D is TRBD1 (6 bases). The CDR3 has 14 residues. V was trimmed by 6 bases and J by 3 bases, leaving 12 bases between them. Germline V CDR1 and CDR2: MNHEY, SVGEGT.

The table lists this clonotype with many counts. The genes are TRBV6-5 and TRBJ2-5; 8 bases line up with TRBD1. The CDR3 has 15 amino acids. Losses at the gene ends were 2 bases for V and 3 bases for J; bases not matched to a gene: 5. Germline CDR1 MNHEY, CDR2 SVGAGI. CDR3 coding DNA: TGTGCCAGCAGTTACGACCCAGGGGGCGAAGAGACCCAGTACTTC. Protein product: CASSYDPGGEETQYF.

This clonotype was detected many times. This CDR3 is CASSLRTGTSYEQYF. CDR3 nucleotide sequence: TGTGCCAGCAGCCTTCGGACAGGGACGTCCTACGAGCAGTACTTC. This sequence joins TRBV9 and TRBJ2-7, with 8 bases that match TRBD1. Germline CDR1 SGDLS, CDR2 YYNGEE. This CDR3 spans 15 amino acids. The trim removed 4 bases at V and 1 base at J, leaving 7 bases unmatched. Supplemented by reference TRBV9 and TRBJ2-7, the full variable domain reads DSGVTQTPKHLITATGQRVTLRCSPRSGDLSVYWYQQSLDQGLQFLIQYYNGEERAKGNILERFSAQQFPDLHSELNLSSLELGDSALYFCASSLRTGTSYEQYFGPGTRLTVT.

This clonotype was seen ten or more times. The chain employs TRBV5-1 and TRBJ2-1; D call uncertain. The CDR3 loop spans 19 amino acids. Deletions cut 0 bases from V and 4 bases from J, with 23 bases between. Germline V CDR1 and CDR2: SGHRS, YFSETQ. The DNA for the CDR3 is TGCGCCAGCAGCTTGGATCCCGTTCCAGTGGGTACGTCTTACAATGAGCAGTTCTTC. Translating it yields CASSLDPVPVGTSYNEQFF.

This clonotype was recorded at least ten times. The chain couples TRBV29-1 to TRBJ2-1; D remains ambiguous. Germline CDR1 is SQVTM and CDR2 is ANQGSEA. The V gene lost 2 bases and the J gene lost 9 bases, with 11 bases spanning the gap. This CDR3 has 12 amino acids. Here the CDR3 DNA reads TGCAGCGTTGAATCTCTAGTACCTGAGCAGTTCTTC. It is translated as CSVESLVPEQFF.

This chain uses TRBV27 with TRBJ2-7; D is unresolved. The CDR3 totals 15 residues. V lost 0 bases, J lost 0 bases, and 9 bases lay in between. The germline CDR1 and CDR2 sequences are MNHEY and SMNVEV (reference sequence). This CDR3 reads CASSLSTPSSYEQYF. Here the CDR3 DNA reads TGTGCCAGCAGTTTATCGACTCCTAGCTCCTACGAGCAGTACTTC.

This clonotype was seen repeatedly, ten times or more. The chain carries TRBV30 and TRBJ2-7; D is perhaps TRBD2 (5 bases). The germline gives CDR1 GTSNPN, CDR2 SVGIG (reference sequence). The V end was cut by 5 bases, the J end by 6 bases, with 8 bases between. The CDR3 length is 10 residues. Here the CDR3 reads CAWGRGEQYF. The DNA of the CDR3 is TGTGCCTGGGGACGGGGCGAGCAGTACTTC.

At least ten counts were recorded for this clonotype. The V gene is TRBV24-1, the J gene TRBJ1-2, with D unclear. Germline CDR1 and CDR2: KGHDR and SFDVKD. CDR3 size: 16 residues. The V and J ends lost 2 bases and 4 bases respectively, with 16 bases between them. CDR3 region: CATSDSRTADAYGYTF. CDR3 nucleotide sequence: TGTGCCACCAGTGATTCCCGGACCGCCGACGCCTATGGCTACACCTTC.

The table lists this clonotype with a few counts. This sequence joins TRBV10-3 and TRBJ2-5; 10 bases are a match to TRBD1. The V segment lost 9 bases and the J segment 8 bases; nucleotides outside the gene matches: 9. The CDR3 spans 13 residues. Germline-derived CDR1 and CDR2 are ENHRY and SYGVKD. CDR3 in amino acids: CAMDDGQGGTQYF. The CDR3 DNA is TGTGCCATGGACGACGGACAGGGGGGTACCCAGTACTTC.

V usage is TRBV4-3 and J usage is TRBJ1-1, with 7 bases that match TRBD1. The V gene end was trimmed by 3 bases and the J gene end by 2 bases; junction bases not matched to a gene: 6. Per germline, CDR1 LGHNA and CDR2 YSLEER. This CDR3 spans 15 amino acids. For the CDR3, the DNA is TGCGCCAGCAGCCAGCTCGACAGGGCTAACACTGAAGCTTTCTTT. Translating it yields CASSQLDRANTEAFF.

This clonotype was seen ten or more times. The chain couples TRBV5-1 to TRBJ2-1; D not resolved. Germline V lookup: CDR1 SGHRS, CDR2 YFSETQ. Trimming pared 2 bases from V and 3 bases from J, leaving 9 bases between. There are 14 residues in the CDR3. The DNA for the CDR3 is TGCGCCAGCAGCTTTTATCCGGACTACAATGAGCAGTTCTTC. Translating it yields CASSFYPDYNEQFF.

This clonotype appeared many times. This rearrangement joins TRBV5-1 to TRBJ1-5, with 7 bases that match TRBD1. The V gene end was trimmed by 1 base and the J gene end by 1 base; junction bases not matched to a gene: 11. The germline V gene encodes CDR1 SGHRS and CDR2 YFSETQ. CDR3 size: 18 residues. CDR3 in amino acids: CASSLPRTGEGSNQPQHF. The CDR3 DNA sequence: TGCGCCAGCAGCTTGCCGCGAACAGGGGAGGGGAGCAATCAGCCCCAGCATTTT.

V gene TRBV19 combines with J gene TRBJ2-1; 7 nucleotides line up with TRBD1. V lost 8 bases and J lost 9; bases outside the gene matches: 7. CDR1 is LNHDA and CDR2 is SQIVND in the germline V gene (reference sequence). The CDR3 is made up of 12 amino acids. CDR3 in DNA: TGTGCCAGTGGTACAGGGGTCGGTGAGCAGTTCTTC. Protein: CASGTGVGEQFF.

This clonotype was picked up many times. CDR3 nucleotides: TGCAGTGCTAATAGCGGGAGGACGGGGGTCAATGAGCAGTTCTTC. The encoded protein is CSANSGRTGVNEQFF. V is TRBV20-1 and J is TRBJ2-1; 10 bases agree with TRBD2. After removal of 4 bases from V and 6 bases from J, the junction contained 9 bases not matched to a gene. This CDR3 is 15 amino acids long. Germline CDR1 and CDR2: DFQATT and SNEGSKA (reference sequence).

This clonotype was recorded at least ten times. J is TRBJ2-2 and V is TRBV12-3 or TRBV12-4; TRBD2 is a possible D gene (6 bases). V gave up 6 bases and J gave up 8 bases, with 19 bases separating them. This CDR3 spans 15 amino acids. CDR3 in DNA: TGTGCCAGCAGCACCGAAGCGGCTAGCGCTGGGGAGCTGTTTTTT. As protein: CASSTEAASAGELFF.

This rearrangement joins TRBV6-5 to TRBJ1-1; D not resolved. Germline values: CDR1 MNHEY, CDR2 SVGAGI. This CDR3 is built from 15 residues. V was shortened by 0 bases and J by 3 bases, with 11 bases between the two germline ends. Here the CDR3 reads CASSYSSGRYTEAFF. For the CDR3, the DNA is TGTGCCAGCAGTTACTCTTCGGGGAGGTACACTGAAGCTTTCTTT.

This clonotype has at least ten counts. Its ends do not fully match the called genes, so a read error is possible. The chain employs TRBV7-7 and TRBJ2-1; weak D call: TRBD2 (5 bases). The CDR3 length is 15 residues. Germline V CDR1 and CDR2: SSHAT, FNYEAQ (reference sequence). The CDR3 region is CASSPPGGEYGEQFF. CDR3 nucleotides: TGTGCTAGCAGCCCGCCCGGAGGTGAATATGGTGAGCAGTTCTTC.

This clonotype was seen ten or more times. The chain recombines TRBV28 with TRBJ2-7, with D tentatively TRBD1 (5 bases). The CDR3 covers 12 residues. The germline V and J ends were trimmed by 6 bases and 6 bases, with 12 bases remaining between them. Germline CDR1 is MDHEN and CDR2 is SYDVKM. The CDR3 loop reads CASRPRRGEQYF. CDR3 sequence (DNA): TGTGCCAGCAGGCCACGTAGGGGCGAGCAGTACTTC.

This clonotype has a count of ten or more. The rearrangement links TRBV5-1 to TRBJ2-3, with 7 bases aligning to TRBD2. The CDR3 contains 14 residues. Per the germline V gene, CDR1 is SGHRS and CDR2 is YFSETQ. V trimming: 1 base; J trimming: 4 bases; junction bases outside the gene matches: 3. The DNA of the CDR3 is TGCGCCAGCAGCTTGACTAGCGCCTCAGATACGCAGTATTTT. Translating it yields CASSLTSASDTQYF.

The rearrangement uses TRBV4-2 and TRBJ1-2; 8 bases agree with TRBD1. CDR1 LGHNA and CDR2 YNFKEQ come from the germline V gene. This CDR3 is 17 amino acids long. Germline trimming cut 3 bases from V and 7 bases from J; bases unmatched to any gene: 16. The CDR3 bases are TGTGCCAGCAGCCAGACGGGAAGGGAAGCCAGGGGGCTTGGCTACACCTTC. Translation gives CASSQTGREARGLGYTF.

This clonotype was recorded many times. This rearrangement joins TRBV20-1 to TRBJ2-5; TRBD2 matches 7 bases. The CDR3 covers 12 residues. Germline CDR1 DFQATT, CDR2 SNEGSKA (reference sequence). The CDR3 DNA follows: TGCCTCCCAGCGGGGAACCAAGAGACCCAGTACTTC. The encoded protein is CLPAGNQETQYF.

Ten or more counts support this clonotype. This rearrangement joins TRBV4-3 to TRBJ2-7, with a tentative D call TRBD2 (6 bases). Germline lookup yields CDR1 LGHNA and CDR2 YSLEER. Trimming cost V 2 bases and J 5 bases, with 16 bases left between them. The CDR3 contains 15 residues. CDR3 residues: CASSQKRGINHEQYF. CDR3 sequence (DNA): TGCGCCAGCAGCCAAAAACGCGGGATCAACCACGAGCAGTACTTC.

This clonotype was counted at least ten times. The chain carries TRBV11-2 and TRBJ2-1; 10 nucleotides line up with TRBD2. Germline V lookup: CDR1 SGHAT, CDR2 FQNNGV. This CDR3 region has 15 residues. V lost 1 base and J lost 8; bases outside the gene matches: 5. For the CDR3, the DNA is TGTGCCAGCAGCTTAGGAATCCTAGCGGGGGATGAGCAGTTCTTC. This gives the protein CASSLGILAGDEQFF.

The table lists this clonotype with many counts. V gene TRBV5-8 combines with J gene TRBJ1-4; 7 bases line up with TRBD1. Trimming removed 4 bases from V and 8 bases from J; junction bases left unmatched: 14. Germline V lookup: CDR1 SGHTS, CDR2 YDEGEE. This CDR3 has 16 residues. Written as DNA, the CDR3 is TGTGCCAGCAGCGAAGGGACAGCCGGACTTGAGGAAAAACTGTTTTTT. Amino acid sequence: CASSEGTAGLEEKLFF.

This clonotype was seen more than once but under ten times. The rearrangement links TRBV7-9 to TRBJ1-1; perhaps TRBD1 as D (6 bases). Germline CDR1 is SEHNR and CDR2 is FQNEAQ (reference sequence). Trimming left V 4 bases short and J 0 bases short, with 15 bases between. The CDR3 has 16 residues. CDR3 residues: CASSSAWDILNTEAFF. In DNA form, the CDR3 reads TGTGCCAGCAGCTCAGCTTGGGACATCCTGAACACTGAAGCTTTCTTT. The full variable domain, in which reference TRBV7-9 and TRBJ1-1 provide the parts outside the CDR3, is DTGVSQNPRHKITKRGQNVTFRCDPISEHNRLYWYRQTLGQGPEFLTYFQNEAQLEKSRLLSDRFSAERPKGSFSTLEIQRTEQGDSAMYLCASSSAWDILNTEAFFGQGTRLTVV.

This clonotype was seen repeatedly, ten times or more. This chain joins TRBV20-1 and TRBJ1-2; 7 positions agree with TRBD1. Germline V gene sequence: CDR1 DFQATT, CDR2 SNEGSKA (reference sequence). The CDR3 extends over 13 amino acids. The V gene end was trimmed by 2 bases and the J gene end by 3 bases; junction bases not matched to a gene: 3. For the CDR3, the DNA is TGCAGTGCTAGACCGGGGACAGACTATGGCTACACCTTC. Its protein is CSARPGTDYGYTF.

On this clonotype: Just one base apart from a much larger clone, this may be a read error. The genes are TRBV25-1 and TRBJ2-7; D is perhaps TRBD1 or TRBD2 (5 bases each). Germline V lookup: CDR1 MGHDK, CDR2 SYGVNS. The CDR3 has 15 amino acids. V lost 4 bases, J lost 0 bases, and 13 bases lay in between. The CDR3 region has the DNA TGTGCCAGCAGTGGGGGGTTCCTTCGCTCCTACGAGCAGTACTTC. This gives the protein CASSGGFLRSYEQYF.

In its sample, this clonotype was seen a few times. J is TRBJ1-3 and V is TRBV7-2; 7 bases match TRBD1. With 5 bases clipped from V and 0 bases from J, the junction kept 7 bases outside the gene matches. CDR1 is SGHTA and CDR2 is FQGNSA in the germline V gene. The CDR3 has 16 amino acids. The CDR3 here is CASSLTGAFSGNTIYF. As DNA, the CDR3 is TGTGCCAGCAGCCTCACAGGGGCCTTCTCTGGAAACACCATATATTTT.

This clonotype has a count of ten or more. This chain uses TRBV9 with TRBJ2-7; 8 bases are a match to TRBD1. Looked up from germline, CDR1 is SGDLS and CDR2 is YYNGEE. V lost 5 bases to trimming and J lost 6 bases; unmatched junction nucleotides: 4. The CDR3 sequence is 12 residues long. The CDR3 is CASSGQGPEQYF. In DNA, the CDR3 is TGTGCCAGCAGTGGACAGGGTCCCGAGCAGTACTTC.

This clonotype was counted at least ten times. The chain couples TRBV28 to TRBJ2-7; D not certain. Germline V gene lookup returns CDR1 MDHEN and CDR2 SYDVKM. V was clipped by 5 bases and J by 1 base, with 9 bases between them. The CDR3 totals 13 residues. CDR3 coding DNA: TGTGCCAGCAGTCCATCAATGTCCTACGAGCAGTACTTC. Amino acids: CASSPSMSYEQYF.